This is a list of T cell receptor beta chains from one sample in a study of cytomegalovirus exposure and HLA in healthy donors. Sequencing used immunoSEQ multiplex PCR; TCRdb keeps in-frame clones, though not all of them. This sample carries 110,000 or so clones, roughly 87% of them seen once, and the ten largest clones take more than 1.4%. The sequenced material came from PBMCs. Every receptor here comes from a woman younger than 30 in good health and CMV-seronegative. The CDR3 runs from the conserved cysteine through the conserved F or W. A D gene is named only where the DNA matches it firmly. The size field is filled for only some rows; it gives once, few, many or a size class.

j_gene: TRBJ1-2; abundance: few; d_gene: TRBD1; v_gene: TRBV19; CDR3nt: TGTGCCAGTAGTAACGAACAGGGGAGCTGGGATGGCTACACCTTC; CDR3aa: CASSNEQGSWDGYTF
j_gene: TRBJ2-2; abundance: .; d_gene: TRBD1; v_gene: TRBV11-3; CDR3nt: TGTGCCAGCAGCTTAGGGACAGGGGGGACCGGGGAGCTGTTTTTT; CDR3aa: CASSLGTGGTGELFF
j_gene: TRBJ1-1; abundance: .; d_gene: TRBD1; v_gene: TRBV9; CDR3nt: TGTGCCAGCAGCCCTTCGGACAGGTACACTGAAGCTTTCTTT; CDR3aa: CASSPSDRYTEAFF
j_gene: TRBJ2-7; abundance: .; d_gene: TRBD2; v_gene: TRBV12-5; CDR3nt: TGTGCTAGTGGTGTCCGGGACTATCGTGCCTACGAGCAGTACTTC; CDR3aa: CASGVRDYRAYEQYF
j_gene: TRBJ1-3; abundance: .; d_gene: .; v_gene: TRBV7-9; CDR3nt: TGTGCCAGCAGCGCAGGTCTCGTAGGAAACACCATATATTTT; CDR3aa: CASSAGLVGNTIYF
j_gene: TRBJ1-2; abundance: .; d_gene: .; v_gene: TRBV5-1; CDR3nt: TGCGCCAGCAGCTCGGGGGGACCCTCATATGGCTACACCTTC; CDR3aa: CASSSGGPSYGYTF
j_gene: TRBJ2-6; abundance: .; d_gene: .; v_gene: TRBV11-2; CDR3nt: TGTGCCAGCAGCTTAGGGTGGTCTGGGGCCAACGGCCTGACTTTC; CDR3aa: CASSLGWSGANGLTF
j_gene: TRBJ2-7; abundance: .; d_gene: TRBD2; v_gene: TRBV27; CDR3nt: TGTGCCAGCAGTTTAAGCGGGAGCTCCTACGAGCAGTACTTC; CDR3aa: CASSLSGSSYEQYF
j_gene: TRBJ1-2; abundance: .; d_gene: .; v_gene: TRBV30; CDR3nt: TGTGCCTGGAGTGAGCAGGGGACGGTTTATGGCTACACCTTC; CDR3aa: CAWSEQGTVYGYTF
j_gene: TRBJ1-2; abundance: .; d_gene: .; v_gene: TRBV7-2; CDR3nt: TGTGCCAGCAGCCCACCGTGGGCGTATGGCTACACCTTC; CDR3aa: CASSPPWAYGYTF
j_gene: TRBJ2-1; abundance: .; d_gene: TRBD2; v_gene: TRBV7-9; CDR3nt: TGTGCCAGCAGCTTAGGGGGACTAGCGGGAGGGGTAAGCGATGAGCAGTTCTTC; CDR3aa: CASSLGGLAGGVSDEQFF
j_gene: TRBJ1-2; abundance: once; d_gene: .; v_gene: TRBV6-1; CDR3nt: TGTGCCAGCAGTGAATTTGGGGACTCCAACTATGGCTACACCTTC; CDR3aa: CASSEFGDSNYGYTF
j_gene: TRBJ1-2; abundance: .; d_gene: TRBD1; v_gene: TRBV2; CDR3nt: TGTGCCAGACGTACAGAGGGGGCGTACTATGGCTACACCTTC; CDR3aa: CARRTEGAYYGYTF
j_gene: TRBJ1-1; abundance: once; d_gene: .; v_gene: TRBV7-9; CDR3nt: TGTGCCAGCAGCCGTCCAGAGAACACTGAAGCTTTCTTT; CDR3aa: CASSRPENTEAFF
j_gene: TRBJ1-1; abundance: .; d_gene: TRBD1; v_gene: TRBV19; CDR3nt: TGTGCCAGTAGTACACAGGGGAGTGAAGCTTTCTTT; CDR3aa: CASSTQGSEAFF
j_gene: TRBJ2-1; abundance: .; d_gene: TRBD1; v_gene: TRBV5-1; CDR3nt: TGCGCCAGCAGCTTGTCGACAGGGAGCCCCTACAATGAGCAGTTCTTC; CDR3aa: CASSLSTGSPYNEQFF
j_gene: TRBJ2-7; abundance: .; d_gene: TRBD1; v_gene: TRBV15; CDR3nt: TGTGCCACCAGCAGATTCGGAGGGACAGGGAGCTCCTACGAGCAGTACTTC; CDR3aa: CATSRFGGTGSSYEQYF
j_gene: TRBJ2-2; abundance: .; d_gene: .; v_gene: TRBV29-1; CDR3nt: TGCAGCGTGGTCGGGGGTGGCGGGGAGCTGTTTTTT; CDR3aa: CSVVGGGGELFF
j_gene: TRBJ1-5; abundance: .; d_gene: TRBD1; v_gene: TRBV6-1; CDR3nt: TGTGCCAGCAACTTGGACAGGGGCGCCCAGCCCCAGCATTTT; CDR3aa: CASNLDRGAQPQHF
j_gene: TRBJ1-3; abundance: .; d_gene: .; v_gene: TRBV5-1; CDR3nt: TGCGCCAGCAGCTTTGGTAGGGGAAACGCAAACACCATATATTTT; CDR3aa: CASSFGRGNANTIYF
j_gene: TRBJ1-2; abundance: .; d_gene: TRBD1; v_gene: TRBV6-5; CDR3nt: TGTGCCAGCGGGAGTATACAGGGGGCCTATGGCTACACCTTC; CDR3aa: CASGSIQGAYGYTF
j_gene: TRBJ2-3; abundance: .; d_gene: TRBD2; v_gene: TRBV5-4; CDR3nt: TGTGCCAGCAGCTTGGATCCGACTAGCGGGGGGAATACGCAGTATTTT; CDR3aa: CASSLDPTSGGNTQYF
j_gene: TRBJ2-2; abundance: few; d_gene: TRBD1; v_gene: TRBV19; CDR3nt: TGTGCCAGTAGTACCGGACAGGGGGACACCGGGGAGCTGTTTTTT; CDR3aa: CASSTGQGDTGELFF
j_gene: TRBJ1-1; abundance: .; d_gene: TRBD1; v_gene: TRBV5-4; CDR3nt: TGTGCCAGCATACCCCGGGACAGAACCACTGAAGCTTTCTTT; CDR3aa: CASIPRDRTTEAFF
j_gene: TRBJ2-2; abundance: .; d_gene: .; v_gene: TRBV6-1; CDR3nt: TGTGCCAGCAGTCCGACAGGCTATACCGGGGAGCTGTTTTTT; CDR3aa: CASSPTGYTGELFF
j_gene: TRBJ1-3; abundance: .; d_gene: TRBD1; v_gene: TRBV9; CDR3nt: TGTGCCAGCAGCGATCAGGGGGCCGACTCTGGAAACACCATATATTTT; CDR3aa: CASSDQGADSGNTIYF
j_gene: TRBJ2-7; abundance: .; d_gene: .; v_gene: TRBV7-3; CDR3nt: TGTGCCAGCAGCTTAGGCAGGACCGGGAACTACGAGCAGTACTTC; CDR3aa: CASSLGRTGNYEQYF
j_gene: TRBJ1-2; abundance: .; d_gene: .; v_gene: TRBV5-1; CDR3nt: TGCGCCAGCAGCTTGGAGCGGGACTATGGCTACACCTTC; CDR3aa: CASSLERDYGYTF
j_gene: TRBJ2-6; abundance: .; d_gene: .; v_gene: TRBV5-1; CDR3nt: TGCGCCAGCAGCTTGGGGGGAAGTGGGGCCAACGGCCTGACTTTC; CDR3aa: CASSLGGSGANGLTF